These 25 T cell receptor beta chains were all obtained from the same sample, sequenced in a study of T cell repertoires in cytomegalovirus infection. These TCRs are of unknown antigen specificity. Using its own MiXCR run on the reads, TCRdb lists one record per CDR3 protein. The table shows roughly 800,000 distinct CDR3 sequences, with approximately 32% occurring only once. Sequencing was performed on cultured CD8+ T cells from PBMCs, taken from culture after CMV antigen stimulation. The receptors come from a human donor in good health (CMV status not recorded). Some clones in this sample may be carry-over from other donors' samples.

This clonotype appeared a few times. The chain combines TRBV19 with TRBJ2-1; no clear D. Germline V gene data show CDR1 as LNHDA and CDR2 as SQIVND (reference sequence). This CDR3 is 13 amino acids long. V was cut by 8 bases and J by 7 bases, with 15 bases left in between. This CDR3 reads CASCTLTGNEQFF. In DNA, the CDR3 is TGTGCCAGTTGCACCCTTACGGGTAATGAGCAGTTCTTC.

This clonotype was seen only a few times. V gene TRBV11-2 combines with J gene TRBJ2-7; D possibly corresponds to TRBD2 (6 bases). Germline-derived CDR1 and CDR2 are SGHAT and FQNNGV. V was pared by 0 bases and J by 0 bases, with 9 bases between. This CDR3 comprises 15 residues. DNA for the CDR3: TGTGCCAGCAGCTTAGATCGGAGGGCCTCCTACGAGCAGTACTTC. It codes for CASSLDRRASYEQYF.

In this sample, this clonotype turned up a few times. In DNA form, the CDR3 reads TGTGCCAGCAGCTTAAGGGGCAGTCTCTTTAACTATGGCTACACCTTC. This codes for CASSLRGSLFNYGYTF. V usage is TRBV13 and J usage is TRBJ1-2, with a weak D call TRBD1 (5 bases). Germline loops: CDR1 PRHDT, CDR2 FYEKMQ (reference sequence). V dropped 2 bases and J dropped 1 base, with 14 bases sitting between them. The CDR3 has 16 amino acids.

The genes are TRBV7-2 and TRBJ2-1, with D hard to call. The CDR3 is made up of 10 amino acids. V was cut by 1 base and J by 12 bases, with 4 bases left in between. CDR1 and CDR2 (germline): SGHTA, FQGNSA. CDR3 loop: CASSLVVQFF. In DNA, the CDR3 is TGTGCCAGCAGCTTAGTTGTGCAGTTCTTC.

This clonotype has only a few counts. The chain employs TRBV2 and TRBJ2-5; 9 bases are a match to TRBD1. This CDR3 is built from 14 residues. Unmatched junction bases numbered 7, after V lost 8 bases and J lost 3 bases. The germline gives CDR1 SNHLY, CDR2 FYNNEI. CDR3 sequence: CASLPGQGKETQYF. The CDR3 region has the DNA TGTGCCAGCTTACCGGGACAGGGAAAAGAGACCCAGTACTTC.

The rearrangement uses TRBV9 and TRBJ1-5; D ambiguous. The CDR3 spans 14 residues. CDR1 is SGDLS and CDR2 is YYNGEE in the germline V gene. V was cut by 3 bases and J by 1 base, with 8 bases left in between. This CDR3 is CASSGGPSNQPQHF. The CDR3 region has the DNA TGTGCCAGCAGCGGAGGCCCGAGCAATCAGCCCCAGCATTTT.

The J gene is TRBJ2-3, the V gene TRBV6-1; 8 nucleotides match TRBD2. Unmatched junction bases numbered 8, after V lost 5 bases and J lost 4 bases. CDR3 length equals 15 residues. Germline CDR1 and CDR2: MNHNS and SASEGT. The CDR3 DNA reads TGTGCCAGCAGTTTTCTAGCGGGTAAATCAGATACGCAGTATTTT. Its protein is CASSFLAGKSDTQYF.

The CDR3 coding sequence is TGCGCCAGCAGCCAGTGGACTAGCGGGGGATCCTACAATGAGCAGTTCTTC. Its protein product is CASSQWTSGGSYNEQFF. The gene calls are TRBV4-1 and TRBJ2-1; 13 nucleotides match TRBD2. V lost 3 bases and J lost 1; bases outside the gene matches: 3. The germline CDR1 and CDR2 sequences are MGHRA and YSYEKL. The CDR3 contains 17 residues.

The chain recombines TRBV27 with TRBJ2-1, with 11 bases fitting TRBD2. The CDR3 covers 17 residues. The trim removed 7 bases at V and 3 bases at J, leaving 11 bases unmatched. Germline assignment: CDR1 MNHEY and CDR2 SMNVEV (reference sequence). DNA of the CDR3: TGTGCCAGCACCGGGACCGTGACTAGCGGGGTCTACAATGAGCAGTTCTTC. It translates to CASTGTVTSGVYNEQFF.

The chain uses TRBV6-1 and TRBJ2-3; TRBD2 matches 7 bases. From germline, CDR1 is MNHNS and CDR2 SASEGT. This CDR3 comprises 18 residues. J lost 5 bases, V lost 7 bases, and 21 bases had no gene match. This chain's CDR3 is CASTQKDRRLALLDTQYF. In DNA, the CDR3 is TGTGCCAGCACTCAAAAGGATAGGAGACTAGCCTTACTAGATACGCAGTATTTT.

J is TRBJ2-2 and V is TRBV6-1; D gene uncertain. The CDR3 contains 15 residues. Germline V CDR1 and CDR2: MNHNS, SASEGT. Trimming stripped 7 bases from V and 6 bases from J, with 18 bases between. The DNA of the CDR3 is TGTGCCAGCACCAAGACGGACGATCCCCCCGGGGAGCTGTTTTTT. Amino acid sequence: CASTKTDDPPGELFF.

Sample share makes this clonotype medium-sized. The chain combines TRBV27 with TRBJ1-2, with D possibly being TRBD1 (5 bases). The CDR3 runs 12 residues. Trimming shortened V by 6 bases and J by 6 bases, and 11 bases separated the two germline ends. Looked up from germline, CDR1 is MNHEY and CDR2 is SMNVEV (reference sequence). CDR3 sequence reads: CASRRGFDGYTF. CDR3 nucleotide sequence: TGTGCCAGCAGGAGGGGATTTGATGGCTACACCTTC.

This clonotype turned up a few times. This sequence joins TRBV12-3 or TRBV12-4 and TRBJ1-2, with a weak D call TRBD1 (6 bases). Trimming cost V 10 bases and J 4 bases, with 19 bases left between them. This CDR3 region has 14 residues. The CDR3 coding sequence is TGTGCCACCTTCCCGGGACAAGGGACCTATGGCTACACCTTC. Its translation: CATFPGQGTYGYTF.

This clonotype was seen a handful of times. The DNA for the CDR3 is TGTGCCAGCAGCTCTTCAGGGTACGGGCTTGAGACCCAGTACTTC. It is translated as CASSSSGYGLETQYF. The rearrangement uses TRBV7-3 and TRBJ2-5, with D possibly matching TRBD1 (5 bases). V was trimmed by 4 bases and J by 5 bases, leaving 17 bases between them. CDR3 length equals 15 residues. Germline V gene sequence: CDR1 SGHTA, CDR2 FQGTGA.

This clonotype has a handful of counts. V usage is TRBV7-9 and J usage is TRBJ2-3, with D unresolved. Per germline, CDR1 SEHNR and CDR2 FQNEAQ (reference sequence). With 0 bases removed from V and 0 bases from J, the gap between germline ends came to 13 bases. This CDR3 is 17 amino acids long. This chain's CDR3 is CASSLAWEVPSTDTQYF. As DNA, the CDR3 is TGTGCCAGCAGCTTAGCGTGGGAAGTCCCTAGCACAGATACGCAGTATTTT. Filled out from reference TRBV7-9 and TRBJ2-3, the complete variable domain reads DTGVSQNPRHKITKRGQNVTFRCDPISEHNRLYWYRQTLGQGPEFLTYFQNEAQLEKSRLLSDRFSAERPKGSFSTLEIQRTEQGDSAMYLCASSLAWEVPSTDTQYFGPGTRLTVL.

This clonotype was detected many times. CDR3: CASSLEIGGDRAPGYF. The CDR3 DNA reads as TGTGCCAGCAGCTTAGAAATTGGAGGGGACAGGGCCCCGGGGTACTTC. The rearrangement joins TRBV7-2 to TRBJ2-5, with 9 bases fitting TRBD1. With 1 base clipped from V and 13 bases from J, the junction kept 16 bases outside the gene matches. Germline V gene sequence: CDR1 SGHTA, CDR2 FQGNSA. The CDR3 sequence is 16 residues long.

The chain employs TRBV4-2 and TRBJ1-1; D gene uncertain. Germline CDR1 reads LGHNA; CDR2 reads YNFKEQ. There are 13 residues in the CDR3. Trimming took off 3 bases at V and 6 bases at J, with 11 bases between the two ends. CDR3 DNA sequence: TGTGCCAGCAGCCAGGGTGGGAGCCCTGAAGCTTTCTTT. This codes for CASSQGGSPEAFF.

A few counts support this clonotype. The rearrangement joins TRBV15 to TRBJ1-2; D may be TRBD1 (5 bases). Trimming pared 0 bases from V and 6 bases from J, leaving 14 bases between. Per the germline V gene, CDR1 is LNHNV and CDR2 is YYDKDF (reference sequence). CDR3 length equals 15 residues. The CDR3 coding sequence is TGTGCCACCAGCAGAGATCTAGGGGCGGGTGATGGCTACACCTTC. Protein: CATSRDLGAGDGYTF.

The rearrangement joins TRBV20-1 to TRBJ2-5; TRBD2 matches at 9 bases. The V gene end was trimmed by 2 bases and the J gene end by 5 bases; junction bases not matched to a gene: 9. The CDR3 loop spans 15 amino acids. CDR1 is DFQATT and CDR2 is SNEGSKA in the germline V gene (reference sequence). DNA of the CDR3: TGCAGTGCTAGACCGCGGGAGGGTGGGAAGGAGACCCAGTACTTC. Translation gives CSARPREGGKETQYF.

The CDR3 region is CASSEEYPGIYEQYV. CDR3 coding DNA: TGTGCCAGCAGTGAAGAGTATCCAGGGATCTACGAGCAGTACGTC. The chain carries TRBV6-1 and TRBJ2-7; possible D gene TRBD1, 5 bases. Trimming shortened V by 1 base and J by 3 bases, and 13 bases separated the two germline ends. From germline, CDR1 is MNHNS and CDR2 SASEGT. This CDR3 spans 15 amino acids.

This clonotype came up a few times. The gene calls are TRBV7-4 and TRBJ1-4; TRBD1 matches 11 bases. The CDR3 runs to 17 residues. Trimming at V came to 4 bases and at J to 2 bases, leaving 6 bases not matched to a gene. Germline V gene sequence: CDR1 SGHVT, CDR2 SQSDAQ. CDR3 protein: CASSSTGQGGTNEKLFF. The CDR3, as DNA: TGTGCCAGCAGCTCAACGGGACAGGGGGGGACTAATGAAAAACTGTTTTTT.

The table lists this clonotype with many counts. This chain uses TRBV7-8 with TRBJ1-2; D ambiguous. Germline values: CDR1 SGHVS, CDR2 FQNEAQ. V was clipped by 2 bases and J by 3 bases, with 10 bases between them. The CDR3 loop spans 14 amino acids. The CDR3 region has the DNA TGTGCCAGCAGCTTATTGTCAGCTCACTATGGCTACACCTTC. Protein: CASSLLSAHYGYTF. The entire variable domain, with the rest obtained from reference TRBV7-8 and TRBJ1-2, is as follows: GAGVSQSPRYKVAKRGQDVALRCDPISGHVSLFWYQQALGQGPEFLTYFQNEAQLDKSGLPSDRFFAERPEGSVSTLKIQRTQQEDSAVYLCASSLLSAHYGYTFGSGTRLTVV.

The rearrangement uses TRBV19 and TRBJ1-1; D ambiguous. The CDR3 runs to 12 residues. Between the trimmed V and J ends, which lost 5 bases and 9 bases, there was a span of 13 bases. CDR1 and CDR2 from the germline V gene are LNHDA and SQIVND (reference sequence). Written as DNA, the CDR3 is TGTGCCAGTAGTGAACCGGATAGACAAGCTTTCTTT. Its translation: CASSEPDRQAFF.

The V call is TRBV20-1, the J call TRBJ2-3; 10 positions match TRBD2. The V gene end was trimmed by 2 bases and the J gene end by 0 bases; junction bases not matched to a gene: 17. The germline V gene has CDR1 DFQATT and CDR2 SNEGSKA (reference sequence). The CDR3 is made up of 20 amino acids. CDR3 amino acids: CSARMSSAGGFSASTDTQYF. The CDR3 nucleotides are TGCAGTGCTAGAATGTCTTCAGCGGGGGGGTTCAGCGCTAGCACAGATACGCAGTATTTT.

The chain uses TRBV28 and TRBJ2-1; 7 bases fit TRBD2. This CDR3 spans 18 amino acids. Germline values: CDR1 MDHEN, CDR2 SYDVKM. With 3 bases clipped from V and 1 base from J, the junction kept 12 bases outside the gene matches. CDR3 residues: CASSFPSGGTGSYNEQFF. CDR3 in DNA: TGTGCCAGCAGTTTCCCCTCGGGGGGAACAGGTTCCTACAATGAGCAGTTCTTC. Drawing the rest from reference TRBV28 and TRBJ2-1, the complete variable domain is DVKVTQSSRYLVKRTGEKVFLECVQDMDHENMFWYRQDPGLGLRLIYFSYDVKMKEKGDIPEGYSVSREKKERFSLILESASTNQTSMYLCASSFPSGGTGSYNEQFFGPGTRLTVL.